This T cell receptor beta chain is from a study of technical replicates of blood from a few donors. The assay was immunoSEQ multiplex PCR, and TCRdb's table has in-frame clones only and misses some. The sample yields 74,000 or so clones, approximately 97% seen once. The CDR3 runs 15 residues. Trimming at V came to 5 bases and at J to 7 bases, leaving 11 bases not matched to a gene. Per the germline V gene, CDR1 is LNHDA and CDR2 is SQIVND (reference sequence). This TCR was recovered from a human donor in good health. Material: T cells isolated from PBMCs. The chain has TRBV19 and TRBJ1-1; 9 bases align to TRBD1. CDR3: CASSSGTGRLSEAFF. CDR3 nucleotide sequence: TGTGCCAGTAGTTCCGGGACAGGGCGGTTAAGTGAAGCTTTCTTT.